The 20 T cell receptor beta chains reported below all come from one sample, sequenced in a study of blood T cell repertoires in COVID-19. The table came from immunoSEQ multiplex PCR; TCRdb's copy has only in-frame clones and leaves some out. The table has some 160,000 clones, roughly 88% seen once. Sequenced input: peripheral blood. These receptors were taken from a man younger than 35 with acute or convalescent COVID-19.

The chain links TRBV19 to TRBJ1-5, with D possibly TRBD1 on 5 matching bases. CDR1 is LNHDA and CDR2 is SQIVND in the germline V gene (reference sequence). The CDR3 runs to 15 residues. The ends were cut back, 3 bases at V and 0 bases at J, with 9 bases in the middle. Here the CDR3 reads CASSIGQLSNQPQHF. CDR3 coding DNA: TGTGCCAGTAGTATCGGACAACTTAGCAATCAGCCCCAGCATTTT.

V usage is TRBV28 and J usage is TRBJ1-5; 8 bases fit TRBD1. The CDR3 consists of 16 residues. The junction had 6 bases not matched to a gene; V was cut back by 3 bases and J by 2 bases. From germline, CDR1 is MDHEN and CDR2 SYDVKM. In DNA form, the CDR3 reads TGTGCCAGCAGTTTGCCCGACAGGGGTGGCAATCAGCCCCAGCATTTT. It specifies CASSLPDRGGNQPQHF.

This sequence joins TRBV6-1 and TRBJ2-7; D is possibly TRBD2 (5 bases). The V gene's germline CDR1 is MNHNS and CDR2 SASEGT. The germline V and J ends were trimmed by 0 bases and 4 bases, with 10 bases remaining between them. CDR3 length equals 14 residues. This chain's CDR3 is CASSEALAGYEQYF. The CDR3 region has the DNA TGTGCCAGCAGTGAAGCCCTAGCCGGATACGAGCAGTACTTC.

This chain connects TRBV5-5 to TRBJ2-2; D remains unclear. The V gene's germline CDR1 is SGHKS and CDR2 YYEKEE (reference sequence). Between the trimmed V and J ends, which lost 0 bases and 4 bases, there was a span of 10 bases. The CDR3 totals 15 residues. CDR3 loop: CASSLDNSLTGELFF. The CDR3, as DNA: TGTGCCAGCAGCTTGGATAACAGCCTCACCGGGGAGCTGTTTTTT.

The chain employs TRBV9 and TRBJ2-1; D possibly corresponds to TRBD2 (6 bases). Per germline, CDR1 SGDLS and CDR2 YYNGEE. The CDR3 runs 14 residues. V lost 4 bases to trimming and J lost 9 bases, with 17 bases between them. CDR3 protein: CASSSTSRGVEQFF. DNA for the CDR3: TGTGCCAGCAGCTCGACTAGTAGGGGTGTTGAGCAGTTCTTC.

This clone is a singleton in its sample. At the DNA level, this CDR3 is encoded by other sequences in the same sample as well. V gene TRBV5-1 combines with J gene TRBJ2-7; D may be TRBD2 (5 bases). The CDR3 is 13 amino acids. Per the germline V gene, CDR1 is SGHRS and CDR2 is YFSETQ. The V end lost 4 bases, the J end lost 2 bases, and 10 bases lay between the germline ends. CDR3 residues: CASSLAGTYEQYF. The CDR3, as DNA: TGCGCCAGCAGCCTGGCCGGGACCTACGAGCAGTACTTC.

This rearrangement joins TRBV12-3 or TRBV12-4 to TRBJ2-7, with D hard to call. There are 12 residues in the CDR3. V lost 3 bases and J lost 5, with 8 bases in between. The CDR3 sequence is CASSFGSDEQYF. Here the CDR3 DNA reads TGTGCCAGCAGTTTCGGCAGCGACGAGCAGTACTTC.

The V gene is TRBV2, the J gene TRBJ2-2; D perhaps matches TRBD2 (5 bases). Trimming took 10 bases from V and 6 from J, leaving 18 bases between them. The V gene's germline CDR1 is SNHLY and CDR2 FYNNEI. This CDR3 has 14 amino acids. CDR3 DNA sequence: TGTGCCACCCACGGCGGGCTCTCCTCCGGGGAGCTGTTTTTT. This translates into CATHGGLSSGELFF. Variable domain in full (rest from reference TRBV2 and TRBJ2-2): EPEVTQTPSHQVTQMGQEVILRCVPISNHLYFYWYRQILGQKVEFLVSFYNNEISEKSEIFDDQFSVERPDGSNFTLKIRSTKLEDSAMYFCATHGGLSSGELFFGEGSRLTVL.

V usage is TRBV24-1 and J usage is TRBJ2-1; D remains unclear. Per the germline V gene, CDR1 is KGHDR and CDR2 is SFDVKD. Trimming stripped 4 bases from V and 10 bases from J, with 13 bases between. The CDR3 runs 13 residues. The CDR3, as DNA: TGTGCCACCAGTGACCCCAATGAGGTAGAGCAGTTCTTC. Translated: CATSDPNEVEQFF.

The rearrangement joins TRBV11-2 to TRBJ1-4; 8 positions match TRBD1. This CDR3 is 15 amino acids long. Germline V CDR1 and CDR2: SGHAT, FQNNGV. V was clipped by 4 bases and J by 9 bases; unmatched bases: 10. CDR3 sequence (DNA): TGTGCCAGCAGCTCCCGGGACAGGCGGAACAAAAAACTGTTTTTT. Protein: CASSSRDRRNKKLFF.

The CDR3 loop is CATRTGGRETQYF. DNA for the CDR3: TGTGCCACCCGGACAGGGGGCAGGGAGACCCAGTACTTC. The V gene is TRBV2, the J gene TRBJ2-5; the match to TRBD1 covers 11 bases. This CDR3 contains 13 residues. J gave up 5 bases and V 10 bases, and 6 bases lay outside the gene matches. Germline V gives CDR1 SNHLY, CDR2 FYNNEI.

The chain uses TRBV12-3 or TRBV12-4 and TRBJ1-5; D is undetermined. V was pared by 8 bases and J by 4 bases, with 12 bases between. This CDR3 comprises 13 residues. The DNA of the CDR3 is TGTGCCAGCCGTCTGGGCGTTAATCAGCCCCAGCATTTT. This encodes CASRLGVNQPQHF.

The chain uses TRBV6-5 and TRBJ2-7, with TRBD1 matching over 7 bases. The germline V gene has CDR1 MNHEY and CDR2 SVGAGI. The CDR3 runs 13 residues. The ends lost 6 bases at V and 4 bases at J; junction bases unmatched: 6. The DNA for the CDR3 is TGTGCCAGCAGGGCACAGGGGTCGTACGAGCAGTACTTC. Translating gives CASRAQGSYEQYF.

The rearrangement uses TRBV27 and TRBJ1-1; D may be TRBD1 (6 bases). V was shortened by 6 bases and J by 8 bases, with 13 bases between the two germline ends. The germline V gene encodes CDR1 MNHEY and CDR2 SMNVEV (reference sequence). The CDR3 loop spans 12 amino acids. For the CDR3, the DNA is TGTGCCAGCAGGGGTTCGAGGGGGGAAGCTTTCTTT. This encodes CASRGSRGEAFF.

V and J are TRBV13 and TRBJ2-3, with 7 bases matching TRBD1. Germline CDR1 and CDR2: PRHDT and FYEKMQ (reference sequence). This CDR3 contains 15 residues. V lost 5 bases to trimming and J lost 0 bases; unmatched junction nucleotides: 5. The CDR3 loop reads CASSLGTASTDTQYF. The DNA for the CDR3 is TGTGCCAGCAGCCTCGGGACAGCTAGCACAGATACGCAGTATTTT.

The J gene is TRBJ1-2, the V gene TRBV5-1; 9 bases match TRBD1. The germline CDR1 and CDR2 sequences are SGHRS and YFSETQ. V lost 1 base to trimming and J lost 7 bases; unmatched junction nucleotides: 11. This CDR3 is built from 16 residues. CDR3 coding DNA: TGCGCCAGCAGCTTGTACGGAGGACAGGGGATCGTTGGCTACACCTTC. This translates into CASSLYGGQGIVGYTF. Looking up the rest from reference TRBV5-1 and TRBJ1-2 gives the full variable domain: KAGVTQTPRYLIKTRGQQVTLSCSPISGHRSVSWYQQTPGQGLQFLFEYFSETQRNKGNFPGRFSGRQFSNSRSEMNVSTLELGDSALYLCASSLYGGQGIVGYTFGSGTRLTVV.

This chain uses TRBV2 with TRBJ1-1, with D uncertain. The CDR3 is made up of 14 amino acids. Germline loops: CDR1 SNHLY, CDR2 FYNNEI. The V gene lost 7 bases and the J gene lost 5 bases, with 17 bases spanning the gap. The CDR3 DNA reads as TGTGCCAGCAAGGGAGGCAGGACGGGAACTGAAGCTTTCTTT. It yields the protein CASKGGRTGTEAFF.

This chain links TRBV30 with TRBJ1-1; D perhaps matches TRBD1 (5 bases). The CDR3 contains 15 residues. In germline, CDR1 is GTSNPN, CDR2 SVGIG (reference sequence). V gave up 8 bases and J gave up 8 bases, with 27 bases separating them. The CDR3 DNA reads as TGTGCCGGGAACCCGAAGGCAGGGTTTAAATGGGAAGCTTTCTTT. It yields the protein CAGNPKAGFKWEAFF.

This sequence joins TRBV27 and TRBJ1-3; D not resolved. CDR1 MNHEY and CDR2 SMNVEV come from the germline V gene (reference sequence). The CDR3 is 16 amino acids. V was clipped by 6 bases and J by 4 bases, with 19 bases between them. As DNA, the CDR3 is TGTGCCAGCAGCTCTGTCGGGTTCTCGGGGGGAAACACCATATATTTT. It is translated as CASSSVGFSGGNTIYF.

The chain employs TRBV27 and TRBJ2-3, with 8 bases identical to TRBD2. Germline V gives CDR1 MNHEY, CDR2 SMNVEV (reference sequence). The CDR3 has 16 amino acids. V trimming: 0 bases; J trimming: 0 bases; junction bases outside the gene matches: 2. The chain's CDR3 is CASSLSPSGSTDTQYF. Written as DNA, the CDR3 is TGTGCCAGCAGTTTATCACCTAGCGGGAGCACAGATACGCAGTATTTT.